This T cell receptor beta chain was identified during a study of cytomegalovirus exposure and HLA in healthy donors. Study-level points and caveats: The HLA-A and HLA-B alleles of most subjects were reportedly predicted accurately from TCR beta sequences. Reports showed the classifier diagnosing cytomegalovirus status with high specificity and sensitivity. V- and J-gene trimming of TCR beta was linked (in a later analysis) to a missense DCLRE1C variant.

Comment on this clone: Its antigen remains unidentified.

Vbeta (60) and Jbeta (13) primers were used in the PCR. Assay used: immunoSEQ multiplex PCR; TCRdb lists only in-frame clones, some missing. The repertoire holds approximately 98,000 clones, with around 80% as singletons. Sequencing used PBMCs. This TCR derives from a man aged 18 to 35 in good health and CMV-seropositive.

This CDR3 is CASSLYGDTEAFF. DNA for the CDR3: TGTGCCAGCAGTTTATACGGGGACACTGAAGCTTTCTTT. The chain links TRBV27 to TRBJ1-1, with D unclear. The CDR3 covers 13 residues. Per germline, CDR1 MNHEY and CDR2 SMNVEV (reference sequence). Trimming left V 1 base short and J 3 bases short, with 6 bases between.